Sequencing of this T cell receptor beta chain was carried out in a study of T cell repertoires in cytomegalovirus infection. On the study more broadly: Indications came from public TCR beta signatures; they pointed to CMV infection and to a matching HLA type. Study-wide points: Dominating the ex vivo response were TCR beta clonotypes that were CMV-specific and HLA-C-restricted. Individuals carrying CMV plus the relevant HLA were identified by cumulative frequency of public TCR beta families.

TCRdb redid the calling of the reads with MiXCR, one entry per CDR3 protein. The table has 200,000 to 250,000 distinct CDR3 sequences, roughly 23% seen once. Germline CDR1 is MGHRA and CDR2 is YSYEKL. Trimming cost V 0 bases and J 7 bases, with 4 bases left between them. This CDR3 comprises 13 residues. This clonotype was counted at least ten times. Its target is not known. This TCR was sampled from a human donor in good health (CMV status not recorded). Some clones in this sample may be carry-over from other donors' samples. The specimen sequenced was CD8+ T cells from PBMCs. The chain joins TRBV4-1 to TRBJ1-6; D remains ambiguous. The CDR3 spells CASSQEANSPLHF. Written as DNA, the CDR3 is TGCGCCAGCAGCCAAGAAGCGAATTCACCCCTCCACTTT.